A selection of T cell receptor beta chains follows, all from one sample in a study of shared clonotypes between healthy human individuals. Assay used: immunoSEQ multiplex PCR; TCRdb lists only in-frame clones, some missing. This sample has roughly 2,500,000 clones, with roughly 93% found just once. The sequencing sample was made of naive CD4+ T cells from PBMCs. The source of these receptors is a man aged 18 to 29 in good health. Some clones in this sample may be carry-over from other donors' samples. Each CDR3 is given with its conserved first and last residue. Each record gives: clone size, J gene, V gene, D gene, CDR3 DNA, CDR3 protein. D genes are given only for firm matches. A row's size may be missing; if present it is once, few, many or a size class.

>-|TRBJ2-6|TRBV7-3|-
TGTGCCAGCAGCACACAGGGTCTGATTTCCTCTGGGGCCAACGTCCTGACTTTC
CASSTQGLISSGANVLTF
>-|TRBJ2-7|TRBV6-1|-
TGTGCCAGCAGTGAGATCCCCTACGAGCAGTACTTC
CASSEIPYEQYF
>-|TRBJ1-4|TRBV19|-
TGTGCCAGTAGTATGGAGTACGTGCGAGGTCTAGGAAAACTGTTTTTT
CASSMEYVRGLGKLFF
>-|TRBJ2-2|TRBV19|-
TGTGCCAGTAGTACCACGCGGGTTGGGGCCGGGGAGCTGTTTTTT
CASSTTRVGAGELFF
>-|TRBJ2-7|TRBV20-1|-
TGCAGTGCTAGATCGCACGAGCAGTACTTC
CSARSHEQYF
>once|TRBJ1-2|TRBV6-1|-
TGTGCCAGCAGTGAAGGTTCGGGGGCTAACTATGGCTACACCTTC
CASSEGSGANYGYTF
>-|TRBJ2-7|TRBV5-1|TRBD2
TGCGCCAGCAGCCCAACTTCAGCGGGAGGTTACTACGAGCAGTACTTC
CASSPTSAGGYYEQYF
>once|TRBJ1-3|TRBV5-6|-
TGTGCCAGCAGCTTTCGACACTCTGGAAACACCATATATTTT
CASSFRHSGNTIYF
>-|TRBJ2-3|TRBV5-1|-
TGCGCCAGCAGCCCTGGGACGGATACGCAGTATTTT
CASSPGTDTQYF
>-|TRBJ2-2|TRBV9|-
TGTGCCAGCAGCGTAGTTGGGGGCGACACCGGGGAGCTGTTTTTT
CASSVVGGDTGELFF
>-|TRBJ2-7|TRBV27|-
TGTGCCAGCAGTTATCGACCCTCCTACGAGCAGTACTTC
CASSYRPSYEQYF
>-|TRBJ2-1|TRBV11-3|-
TGTGCCAGCAGCTTAGGGGAACGCAATGAGCAGTTCTTC
CASSLGERNEQFF
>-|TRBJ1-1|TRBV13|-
TGTGCCAGCAGCTTAGCGGGACGTCCAGAGGAAGCTTTCTTT
CASSLAGRPEEAFF
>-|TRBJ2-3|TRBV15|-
TGTGCCACTACACTGGGCCTAGCGACAGATACGCAGTATTTT
CATTLGLATDTQYF
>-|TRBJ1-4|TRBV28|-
TGTGCCAGCAGTTTGAGACTGCTCGGGGGGGAAAAACTGTTTTTT
CASSLRLLGGEKLFF
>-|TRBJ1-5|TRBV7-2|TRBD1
TGTGCCAGCAGCCCACAGGGGGGTAATCAGCCCCAGCATTTT
CASSPQGGNQPQHF
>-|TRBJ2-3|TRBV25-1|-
TGTGCCAGCAGTGCCTTGGACGGTCCAGGTTGGAAAAAGCAGTATTTT
CASSALDGPGWKKQYF
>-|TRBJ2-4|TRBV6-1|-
TGTGCCAGCAGTGACCCCCGGGGCGGGGGCTTGGCCAAAAACATTCAGTACTTC
CASSDPRGGGLAKNIQYF
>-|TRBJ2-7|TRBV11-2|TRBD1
TGTGCCAGCAGCTACAACCGGGACAGGGGCGAGCAGTACTTC
CASSYNRDRGEQYF
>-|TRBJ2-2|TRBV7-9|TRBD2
TGTGCCAGCAGCGGCCGGGGCGGGAGCGTCGGGGAGCTGTTTTTT
CASSGRGGSVGELFF
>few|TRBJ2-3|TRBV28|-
TGTGCCAGCAGTTTCGGGGGTAGCACAGATACGCAGTATTTT
CASSFGGSTDTQYF
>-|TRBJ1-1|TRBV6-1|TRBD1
TGTGCCAGCAGGCAGGACAGGGAAGTCTCTGAAGCTTTCTTT
CASRQDREVSEAFF
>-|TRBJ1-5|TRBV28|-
TGTGCCAGCAGTATCCCCGGCGGGACACAGGGAGATCAGCCCCAGCATTTT
CASSIPGGTQGDQPQHF
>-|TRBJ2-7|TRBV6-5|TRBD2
TGTGCCAGCAGTTACTCAACCAGCGGGGTCTACGAGCAGTACTTC
CASSYSTSGVYEQYF
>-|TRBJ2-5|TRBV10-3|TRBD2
TGTGCCATCAGTCGACTAGCGAACCAAGAGACCCAGTACTTC
CAISRLANQETQYF
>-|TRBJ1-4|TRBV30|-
TGTGCCTGGCGACGAGGGTCAACTAATGAAAAACTGTTTTTT
CAWRRGSTNEKLFF
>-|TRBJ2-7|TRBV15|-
TGTGCCACCAGACGACCGGGACGAGGACTCGAGCAGTACTTC
CATRRPGRGLEQYF
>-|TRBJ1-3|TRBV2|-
TGTGCCAGCAGTCTGTCCCCCGGCCCTGGAAACACCATATATTTT
CASSLSPGPGNTIYF
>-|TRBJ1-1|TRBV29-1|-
TGCAGCGTTGAGGTAGCGAGGAACACTGAAGCTTTCTTT
CSVEVARNTEAFF
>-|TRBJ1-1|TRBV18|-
TGTGCCAGCTCACCAGGACAGCCTGAAGCTTTCTTT
CASSPGQPEAFF
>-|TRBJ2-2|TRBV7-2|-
TGTGCCAGCAGCTTAGTGGTCTCGGGCAGTGGAGGGGCCGGGGAGCTGTTTTTT
CASSLVVSGSGGAGELFF
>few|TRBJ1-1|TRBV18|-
TGTGCCAGCTCACCGGAGAACACTGAAGCTTTCTTT
CASSPENTEAFF
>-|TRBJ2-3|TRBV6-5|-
TGTGCCAGCAAGCGGCGGCAGGTCACAGATACGCAGTATTTT
CASKRRQVTDTQYF
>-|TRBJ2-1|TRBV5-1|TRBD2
TGCGCCAGCAGCTTGGAACTAGCGGGAGGCCAGCAGTTCTTC
CASSLELAGGQQFF
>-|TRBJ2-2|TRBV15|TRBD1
TGTGCCACCAGCAGGGTTCCGGGACAGTTCAACACCGGGGAGCTGTTTTTT
CATSRVPGQFNTGELFF
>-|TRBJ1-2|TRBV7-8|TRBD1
TGTGCCAGCAGCTTAGTTAACCCGCAGGGGGCTAGTAGCTATGGCTACACCTTC
CASSLVNPQGASSYGYTF
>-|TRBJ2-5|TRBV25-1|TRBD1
TGTGCCAGCAGTGACCCCGGGACAGGGGACGAGACCCAGTACTTC
CASSDPGTGDETQYF
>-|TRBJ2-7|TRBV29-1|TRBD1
TGCAGCGTCGCCCTGGGACAGGGGGTCCCTGGCGAGCAGTACTTC
CSVALGQGVPGEQYF
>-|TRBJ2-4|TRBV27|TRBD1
TGTGCCAGCAGTCCGGGGACAGGGGGGAACATTCAGTACTTC
CASSPGTGGNIQYF
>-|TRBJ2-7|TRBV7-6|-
TGTGCCAGCAGCCCCGGGGGGCTACCATACGAGCAGTACTTC
CASSPGGLPYEQYF
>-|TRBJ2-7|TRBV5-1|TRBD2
TGCGCCAGCAGCTTCGTAGCGGGAGGGCAATACGAGCAGTACTTC
CASSFVAGGQYEQYF